The rows below give T cell receptor beta chains drawn from one sample of a study of shared clonotypes between healthy human individuals. The protocol was immunoSEQ multiplex PCR, while the TCRdb copy is restricted to in-frame clones and leaves out a portion. The sample includes around 2.5 million clones, 90% to 95% seen only once; the top ten take about 0.39%. Sequencing input: naive CD4+ T cells from PBMCs. All receptors derive from a man aged 18-30 years in good health. Some clones in this sample may be carry-over from other donors' samples. The CDR3 runs from the conserved cysteine through the conserved F or W. The order of the fields is D gene, J gene, clone size, V gene, CDR3 DNA, CDR3 protein. A D gene is named only where the DNA matches it firmly. Some rows have no size entry. The others give once, few or many, or a class for an expanded clone.

-	TRBJ2-5	-	TRBV5-1	TGCGCCAGCAGTATGGACAGAAAAGAGACCCAGTACTTC	CASSMDRKETQYF
-	TRBJ2-2	-	TRBV2	TGTGCCAGCAGTGAATTATCGAAGGGGGTATATGACACCGGGGAGCTGTTTTTT	CASSELSKGVYDTGELFF
-	TRBJ2-7	-	TRBV11-2	TGTGCCAGCAGCTTTACAACGACCTACGAGCAGTACTTC	CASSFTTTYEQYF
TRBD1	TRBJ2-2	-	TRBV7-9	TGTGCCAGCAGCTTATGGGACAGGGGGCCGTCCGGGGAGCTGTTTTTT	CASSLWDRGPSGELFF
TRBD1	TRBJ1-4	-	TRBV5-4	TGTGCCAGCAGCCGTGGGACAGGGACTAATGAAAAACTGTTTTTT	CASSRGTGTNEKLFF
-	TRBJ2-7	-	TRBV19	TGTGCCAGTAGAAATGCAGGGAGCGCCTACGAGCAGTACTTC	CASRNAGSAYEQYF
TRBD1	TRBJ1-5	-	TRBV27	TGTGCCAGCAGTAGGGACAGGGGGCATCAGCCCCAGCATTTT	CASSRDRGHQPQHF
-	TRBJ1-5	-	TRBV27	TGTGCCAGCAAGGGCGAGTCGGCCAGCAATCAGCCCCAGCATTTT	CASKGESASNQPQHF
-	TRBJ2-1	-	TRBV7-9	TGTGCCAGCAGCCTAGACCGGGACACAGGGCAGTTCTTC	CASSLDRDTGQFF
TRBD1	TRBJ1-5	-	TRBV28	TGTGCCAGCAGTTTAATCTTAGTGCGGGACAGGGGGAAGCCCCAGCATTTT	CASSLILVRDRGKPQHF
-	TRBJ2-3	-	TRBV28	TGTGCCAGCAGTAGAGCACGGGTCAGAGGGATAAGGGCGCAGTATTTT	CASSRARVRGIRAQYF
-	TRBJ2-1	-	TRBV5-1	TGCGCCAGCAGCTTGGCCCGGGGGAGCTCCTACAATGAGCAGTTCTTC	CASSLARGSSYNEQFF
-	TRBJ1-1	-	TRBV6-1	TGTGCCAGCAGTCTCCCTCAGGTGAACACTGAAGCTTTCTTT	CASSLPQVNTEAFF
-	TRBJ2-5	-	TRBV6-1	TGTGCCAGCAGTGAAGCGCGGTTTCCGCTAGCACCAGATGAGACCCAGTACTTC	CASSEARFPLAPDETQYF
-	TRBJ2-2	-	TRBV4-1	TGCGCCAGCAGCCCCTATGGTAGGATGAACACCGGGGAGCTGTTTTTT	CASSPYGRMNTGELFF
-	TRBJ1-2	-	TRBV29-1	TGCAGCGTTGCCCAGGGCTATGGCTACACCTTC	CSVAQGYGYTF
-	TRBJ2-1	-	TRBV2	TGTGCCAGCAGTGCGGACTCAACCTATGAGCAGTTCTTC	CASSADSTYEQFF
-	TRBJ2-2	-	TRBV14	TGTGCCAGCAGCCCCCTAGGTCCTAGCTGGAACACCGGGGAGCTGTTTTTT	CASSPLGPSWNTGELFF
-	TRBJ1-2	once	TRBV28	TGTGCCAGCAGGCCGACAGTAACATATGGCTACACCTTC	CASRPTVTYGYTF
TRBD2	TRBJ2-4	-	TRBV6-1	TGTGCCAGCAGTGAGACTAGCCGAACCTGGGGAAACATTCAGTACTTC	CASSETSRTWGNIQYF
TRBD2	TRBJ2-1	-	TRBV19	TGTTCTCCACTAGCGGGAGAACGCTCCTACAATGAGCAGTTCTTC	CSPLAGERSYNEQFF
-	TRBJ2-5	-	TRBV6-1	TGTGCCAGCATCGCCGGGATCCTTCAAATGACCCAGTACTTC	CASIAGILQMTQYF
TRBD1	TRBJ1-1	few	TRBV7-9	TGTGCCAGCAGCACCCGGACAGGGACGTCCACTGAAGCTTTCTTT	CASSTRTGTSTEAFF
-	TRBJ1-1	-	TRBV6-6	TGTGCCAGCAGCCCGGGAGGGCAGGGCCCCACTGAAGCTTTCTTT	CASSPGGQGPTEAFF
TRBD1	TRBJ1-1	-	TRBV27	TGTGCCAGCAGTGGCAGACAGGGAAAGGACACTGAAGCTTTCTTT	CASSGRQGKDTEAFF
-	TRBJ1-6	once	TRBV6-5	TGTGCCAGCAGTTCAGTCAACGGGAATTCACCCCTCCACTTT	CASSSVNGNSPLHF
-	TRBJ1-2	-	TRBV28	TGTGCCAGCAGTCCCTCGGGTGTAGCGCCCCTTAACTATGGCTACACCTTC	CASSPSGVAPLNYGYTF
TRBD2	TRBJ2-3	-	TRBV7-2	TGTGCCAGCAGCCGGGCCGGGCTAGCGGATACAGATACGCAGTATTTT	CASSRAGLADTDTQYF
-	TRBJ2-3	-	TRBV19	TGTGCCAGTAGTATAGTGGCGAACGCAGATACGCAGTATTTT	CASSIVANADTQYF
-	TRBJ2-6	-	TRBV15	TGTGCCACCAGCAGAGATAGGCCATTATCTGGGGCCAACGTCCTGACTTTC	CATSRDRPLSGANVLTF
-	TRBJ1-5	-	TRBV28	TGTGCCAGCAGTAATACCGGGACAAAATATAGCAATCAGCCCCAGCATTTT	CASSNTGTKYSNQPQHF
TRBD2	TRBJ2-7	-	TRBV4-2	TGTGCCAGCAGCAAGGGACTAGCGGACCCCTCCTACGAGCAGTACTTC	CASSKGLADPSYEQYF
-	TRBJ1-3	-	TRBV7-6	TGTGCCAGCAGCTTAGCGGGGGGCAGGAGCTCTGGAAACACCATATATTTT	CASSLAGGRSSGNTIYF
TRBD2	TRBJ2-7	once	TRBV4-1	TGCGCCAGCAGCCAAGGGAGAGGGACTAGCATCTCCGAGCAGTACTTC	CASSQGRGTSISEQYF
TRBD2	TRBJ2-5	-	TRBV11-3	TGTGCCAGCAGCTTCCGGAGACTAGCGGGAGAAGAGACCCAGTACTTC	CASSFRRLAGEETQYF